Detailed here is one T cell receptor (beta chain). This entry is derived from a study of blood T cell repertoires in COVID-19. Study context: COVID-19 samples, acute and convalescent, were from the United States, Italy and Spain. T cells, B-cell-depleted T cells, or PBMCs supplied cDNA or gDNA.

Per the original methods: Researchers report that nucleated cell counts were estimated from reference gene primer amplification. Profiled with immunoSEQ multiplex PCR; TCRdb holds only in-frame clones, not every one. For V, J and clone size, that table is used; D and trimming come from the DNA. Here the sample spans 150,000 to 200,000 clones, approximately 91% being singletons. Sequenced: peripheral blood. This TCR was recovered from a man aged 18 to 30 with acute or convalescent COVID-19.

The CDR3 is CASSLAGTGFSNQPQHF. The CDR3 DNA sequence: TGTGCCAGCAGCTTGGCGGGGACAGGGTTTAGCAATCAGCCCCAGCATTTT. The J gene is TRBJ1-5, the V gene TRBV5-5; 9 bases are shared with TRBD1. V lost 0 bases, J lost 0 bases, and 4 bases stayed unmatched. The CDR3 contains 17 residues. Germline V gene data show CDR1 as SGHKS and CDR2 as YYEKEE (reference sequence).